The clone carrying this TCR beta chain was counted only a few times. Its antigen is currently unknown. This record comes from a study of T-cell memory formation after mild COVID-19. Study as a whole: Each donor largely had its own TCR clusters. Study results and limitations: CD4+ contracting clones lay mainly in CM and EM, CD8+ ones in EMRA.

Looked up from germline, CDR1 is SEHNR and CDR2 is FQNEAQ (reference sequence). This CDR3 region has 14 residues. V was trimmed by 5 bases and J by 4 bases, leaving 14 bases between them. TCRdb reanalysed the 5' RACE reads using MiXCR and keeps one entry per CDR3 protein. The data hold around 250,000 distinct CDR3 sequences, with approximately 15% observed a single time. Sequenced: PBMCs or a T cell subset sorted from them (not recorded which). This receptor was taken from an adult woman who had mild COVID-19 (a few samples of this study predate the infection). Cell type and time point are not known. The chain employs TRBV7-9 and TRBJ1-1; no firm D call. CDR3 in amino acids: CASSLGPSSTEAFF. CDR3 in DNA: TGTGCCAGCAGCCTCGGACCGAGCAGCACTGAAGCTTTCTTT.